This TCR beta chain was sequenced for a study of blood T cell repertoires in COVID-19. Only in-frame clones appear in the TCRdb table, and some are missing; sequencing was by immunoSEQ multiplex PCR. The sample yields approximately 180,000 clones, 80% to 95% seen once. Unmatched junction bases numbered 3, after V lost 4 bases and J lost 1 base. Germline loops: CDR1 ENHRY, CDR2 SYGVKD. CDR3 length equals 14 residues. The rearrangement links TRBV10-3 to TRBJ2-7; 8 bases align to TRBD1. This TCR came from a man aged 50 to 59 with acute or convalescent COVID-19. The sample consisted of peripheral blood. As DNA, the CDR3 is TGTGCCATCAGTGTAGGGGACAGGTCCTACGAGCAGTACTTC. Translating gives CAISVGDRSYEQYF.